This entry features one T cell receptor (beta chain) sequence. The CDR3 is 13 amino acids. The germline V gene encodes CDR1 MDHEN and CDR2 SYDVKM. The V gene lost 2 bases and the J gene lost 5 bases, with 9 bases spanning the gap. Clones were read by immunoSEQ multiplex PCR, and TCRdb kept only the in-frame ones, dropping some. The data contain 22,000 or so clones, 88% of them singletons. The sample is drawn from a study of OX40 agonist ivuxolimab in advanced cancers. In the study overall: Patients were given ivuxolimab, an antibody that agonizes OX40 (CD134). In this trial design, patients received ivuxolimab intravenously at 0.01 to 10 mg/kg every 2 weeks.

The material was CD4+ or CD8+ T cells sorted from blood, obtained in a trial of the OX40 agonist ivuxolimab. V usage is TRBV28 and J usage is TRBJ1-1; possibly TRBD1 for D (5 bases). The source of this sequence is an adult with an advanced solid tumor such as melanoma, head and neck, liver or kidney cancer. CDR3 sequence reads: CASSLQGGTEAFF. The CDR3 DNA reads TGTGCCAGCAGTTTACAGGGAGGTACTGAAGCTTTCTTT.